What follows describes a single T cell receptor beta chain. What it binds is unknown. The sample is drawn from a study of cytomegalovirus exposure and HLA in healthy donors. Per the germline V gene, CDR1 is SGDLS and CDR2 is YYNGEE. The CDR3 is made up of 16 amino acids. The J segment lost 3 bases and the V segment lost 3 bases, leaving 9 bases of the junction unmatched. The PCR ran on 60 Vbeta and 13 Jbeta primers. Clones were sequenced by immunoSEQ multiplex PCR, and TCRdb holds only the in-frame ones, with some missing. The repertoire shows 38,000 or so clones; the top ten hold 7% to 9.5%. Points from the study as a whole: The study listed 150 to 200 cytomegalovirus-associated TCR beta chains.

This chain joins TRBV9 and TRBJ2-7; TRBD2 aligns across 10 bases. Sequencing was done on a sample of PBMCs. The origin of this receptor is a man between 35 and 55 years old in good health and CMV-seropositive. CDR3 residues: CASSARGASGSYEQYF. The DNA for the CDR3 is TGTGCCAGCAGCGCCCGGGGGGCTAGCGGGAGCTACGAGCAGTACTTC.